The source of this T cell receptor beta chain is a study of T cell responses to AZD1222 COVID-19 vaccine. Whole-study findings and limits: Reportedly, nearly half the spike-specific TCRs target unmutated variant regions. No repertoire was sampled before or during the peak T cell response, only after it.

Some clones are missing from TCRdb's copy, which holds only in-frame ones; the method was immunoSEQ multiplex PCR. The sample shows about 180,000 clones, about 91% of them seen only once. The sample holds a few counts of this clone. Its target is not known. The CDR3 totals 8 residues. The TCR sequence derives from an adult in good health. Sequences were derived from peripheral blood, sampled on day 0 of AZD1222 vaccination. The chain has TRBV21-1 and TRBJ2-1; TRBD2, the table's D call, lacks a check against the DNA. TRBV21-1 is tagged as a pseudogene. Here the CDR3 reads CASSAGFF. The CDR3 DNA is TGTGCCAGCAGCGCGGGGTTCTTC.